This note documents a single T cell receptor beta chain sequence. This may come from a read error, since a much larger clone is one base off. These data are taken from a study of identical twins. The germline CDR1 and CDR2 sequences are SGHTA and FQGNSA. CDR3 length: 14 residues. V was clipped by 2 bases and J by 2 bases, with 7 bases between them. TCRdb redid the calling of the 5' RACE reads with MiXCR, one entry per CDR3 protein. The table has 500,000 to 600,000 distinct CDR3 sequences, under 25% seen once. These data also formed part of another study, on T cells expressing NK-cell markers.

V and J are TRBV7-2 and TRBJ1-5; D remains unclear. The clonotype was recovered from a woman between 18 and 29 years old in good health. Sequenced: CD4+ T cells sorted from blood. This chain's CDR3 is CASSLIGGNQPQHF. The CDR3 DNA is TGTGCCAGCAGCTTAATAGGAGGCAATCAGCCCCAGCATTTT. Drawing the rest from reference TRBV7-2 and TRBJ1-5, the complete variable domain is GAGVSQSPSNKVTEKGKDVELRCDPISGHTALYWYRQSLGQGLEFLIYFQGNSAPDKSGLPSDRFSAERTGGSVSTLTIQRTQQEDSAVYLCASSLIGGNQPQHFGDGTRLSIL.